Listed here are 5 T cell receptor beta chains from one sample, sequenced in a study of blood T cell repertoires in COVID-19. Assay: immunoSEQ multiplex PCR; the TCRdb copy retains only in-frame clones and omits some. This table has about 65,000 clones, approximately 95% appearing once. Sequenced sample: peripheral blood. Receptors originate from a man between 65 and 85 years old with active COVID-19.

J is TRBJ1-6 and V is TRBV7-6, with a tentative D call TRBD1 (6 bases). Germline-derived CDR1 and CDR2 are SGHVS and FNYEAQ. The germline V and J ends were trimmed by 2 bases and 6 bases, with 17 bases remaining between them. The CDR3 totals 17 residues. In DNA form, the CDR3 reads TGTGCCAGCAGCTTACCACAGGGCCCTGGCTTTAATTCACCCCTCCACTTT. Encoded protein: CASSLPQGPGFNSPLHF.

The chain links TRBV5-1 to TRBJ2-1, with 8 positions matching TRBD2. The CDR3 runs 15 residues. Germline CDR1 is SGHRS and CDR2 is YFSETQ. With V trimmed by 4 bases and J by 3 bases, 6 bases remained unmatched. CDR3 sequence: CASSTTGTSYNEQFF. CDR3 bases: TGCGCCAGCAGCACAACCGGGACTAGCTACAATGAGCAGTTCTTC. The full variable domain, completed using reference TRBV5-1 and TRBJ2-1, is KAGVTQTPRYLIKTRGQQVTLSCSPISGHRSVSWYQQTPGQGLQFLFEYFSETQRNKGNFPGRFSGRQFSNSRSEMNVSTLELGDSALYLCASSTTGTSYNEQFFGPGTRLTVL.

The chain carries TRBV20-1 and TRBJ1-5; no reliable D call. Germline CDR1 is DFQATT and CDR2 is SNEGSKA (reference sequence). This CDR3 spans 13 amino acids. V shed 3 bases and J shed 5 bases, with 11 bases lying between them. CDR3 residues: CSASMGRDQPQHF. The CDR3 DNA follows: TGCAGTGCTAGTATGGGGAGAGATCAGCCCCAGCATTTT.

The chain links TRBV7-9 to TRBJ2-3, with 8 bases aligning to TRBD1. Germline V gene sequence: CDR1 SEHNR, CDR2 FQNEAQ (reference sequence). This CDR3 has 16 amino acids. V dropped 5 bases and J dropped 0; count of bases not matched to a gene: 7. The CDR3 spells CASSPRTGPSTDTQYF. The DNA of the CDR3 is TGTGCCAGCAGCCCCCGGACAGGGCCAAGCACAGATACGCAGTATTTT.

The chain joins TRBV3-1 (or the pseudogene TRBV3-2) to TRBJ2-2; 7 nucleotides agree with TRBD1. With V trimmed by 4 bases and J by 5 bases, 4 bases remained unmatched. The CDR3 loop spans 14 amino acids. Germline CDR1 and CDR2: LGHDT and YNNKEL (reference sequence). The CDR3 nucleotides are TGTGCCAGCAGCCCTACAGGGGTAACCGGGGAGCTGTTTTTT. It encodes CASSPTGVTGELFF.